These 26 T cell receptor beta chains were all obtained from the same sample, sequenced in a study of radiation and T cells in renal cell carcinoma. Time point here: blood 4 weeks post-SBRT, at nephrectomy. Treatment here: 15 Gy SBRT to primary tumor, nephrectomy 4 weeks later. TCRdb's table, derived via immunoSEQ multiplex PCR, lists solely in-frame clones and lacks some. The table lists about 90,000 clones, around 80% of them singletons. Sequenced material: blood, taken from a patient whose treatment included radiotherapy and nephrectomy. Source of these receptors: a man between 60 and 70 years old with renal cell carcinoma.

The chain carries TRBV30 and TRBJ2-2; 15 bases align to TRBD2. V lost 3 bases to trimming and J lost 4 bases; unmatched junction nucleotides: 15. Germline V gene lookup returns CDR1 GTSNPN and CDR2 SVGIG (reference sequence). This CDR3 spans 20 amino acids. This chain's CDR3 is CAWRSGWTSGRALGTGELFF. In nucleotides, the CDR3 is TGTGCCTGGAGATCAGGATGGACTAGCGGGAGGGCCTTGGGCACCGGGGAGCTGTTTTTT.

The chain joins TRBV6-1 to TRBJ2-5, with 7 bases identical to TRBD2. The CDR3 loop spans 15 amino acids. V lost 4 bases and J lost 5; bases outside the gene matches: 10. CDR1 and CDR2 from the germline V gene are MNHNS and SASEGT. CDR3 protein: CASSGQGLVGETQYF. In DNA, the CDR3 is TGTGCCAGCAGTGGACAAGGACTAGTAGGCGAGACCCAGTACTTC.

This sequence joins TRBV28 and TRBJ1-5; D is unclear. Germline V gene lookup returns CDR1 MDHEN and CDR2 SYDVKM. V was pared by 6 bases and J by 3 bases, with 6 bases between. The length of the CDR3 is 12 residues. The CDR3 DNA reads as TGTGCCAGCAGGTCTTCCAATCAGCCCCAGCATTTT. Translating gives CASRSSNQPQHF.

The CDR3 nucleotides read TGTGCCAGCAGCTTAGGGGGAGGGGTGACAGATACGCAGTATTTT. Its protein is CASSLGGGVTDTQYF. This chain joins TRBV7-7 and TRBJ2-3; 7 bases are shared with TRBD2. The V and J ends lost 1 base and 3 bases, in that order; junction bases with no gene match: 4. The CDR3 consists of 15 residues. CDR1 is SSHAT and CDR2 is FNYEAQ in the germline V gene (reference sequence).

The V and J genes are TRBV5-6 and TRBJ1-1, with D unclear. CDR3 length equals 13 residues. Between the trimmed V and J ends, which lost 0 bases and 1 base, there was a span of 4 bases. CDR1 and CDR2 (germline): SGHDT, YYEEEE. The CDR3: CASSLVRNTEAFF. As DNA, the CDR3 is TGTGCCAGCAGCTTGGTTAGGAACACTGAAGCTTTCTTT.

V usage is TRBV19 and J usage is TRBJ2-2, with TRBD1 matching over 9 bases. The germline CDR1 and CDR2 sequences are LNHDA and SQIVND (reference sequence). V lost 8 bases, J lost 5 bases, and 6 bases stayed unmatched. The CDR3 has 14 residues. CDR3 bases: TGTGCCAGTGAACAGGGGGCGAGAACCGGGGAGCTGTTTTTT. It specifies CASEQGARTGELFF.

This clone was detected a few times. This chain links TRBV28 with TRBJ2-3; weak D call: TRBD2 (5 bases). Trimming left V 5 bases short and J 0 bases short, with 6 bases between. This CDR3 is built from 13 residues. CDR1 is MDHEN, CDR2 SYDVKM, per germline. DNA for the CDR3: TGTGCCAGCAGTACGGGGAGCACAGATACGCAGTATTTT. It yields the protein CASSTGSTDTQYF.

J is TRBJ2-1 and V is TRBV5-6, with D possibly being TRBD2 (6 bases). V lost 0 bases and J lost 4, with 11 bases in between. Germline-derived CDR1 and CDR2 are SGHDT and YYEEEE. This CDR3 is 15 amino acids long. Here the CDR3 DNA reads TGTGCCAGCAGCTTGGGTAGCGGAGCGTACAATGAGCAGTTCTTC. Encoded protein: CASSLGSGAYNEQFF.

The rearrangement joins TRBV28 to TRBJ2-2; D possibly uses TRBD1 or TRBD2 (5 bases each). This CDR3 spans 15 amino acids. Per the germline V gene, CDR1 is MDHEN and CDR2 is SYDVKM. V was clipped by 9 bases and J by 3 bases, with 17 bases between them. The CDR3 DNA reads as TGTGCCAGTTTCTCGGGACCTCGGGACACCGGGGAGCTGTTTTTT. Its translation: CASFSGPRDTGELFF.

Only a few counts were recorded for this clone. The genes are TRBV29-1 and TRBJ1-1; no clear D gene. The V end lost 3 bases, the J end lost 0 bases, and 11 bases lay between the germline ends. Germline CDR1 SQVTM, CDR2 ANQGSEA. The CDR3 is 14 residues long. CDR3 sequence reads: CSVDLAGMNTEAFF. CDR3 DNA sequence: TGCAGCGTTGATTTGGCCGGGATGAACACTGAAGCTTTCTTT.

This clone has only one observation. Here the CDR3 reads CASSVGPGGAYGYTF. CDR3 nucleotide sequence: TGTGCCAGTTCCGTAGGCCCAGGGGGCGCGTATGGCTACACCTTC. The rearrangement uses TRBV19 and TRBJ1-2, with 8 bases fitting TRBD1. Germline trimming cut 8 bases from V and 5 bases from J; bases unmatched to any gene: 13. From germline, CDR1 is LNHDA and CDR2 SQIVND (reference sequence). The CDR3 covers 15 residues.

J is TRBJ2-1 and V is TRBV5-1, with TRBD1 matching over 10 bases. V trimming: 4 bases; J trimming: 6 bases; junction bases outside the gene matches: 7. CDR1 is SGHRS, CDR2 YFSETQ, per germline. The CDR3 is 15 amino acids. CDR3 residues: CASSPAGQGINEQFF. The CDR3, as DNA: TGCGCCAGCAGCCCCGCGGGACAGGGGATCAATGAGCAGTTCTTC.

V gene TRBV5-6 combines with J gene TRBJ1-1, with D hard to call. Looked up from germline, CDR1 is SGHDT and CDR2 is YYEEEE. CDR3 length: 13 amino acids. The V gene lost 7 bases and the J gene lost 2 bases, with 12 bases spanning the gap. The DNA of the CDR3 is TGTGCCAGCGCACACGGGATCAACACTGAAGCTTTCTTT. Amino acid sequence: CASAHGINTEAFF. Complete variable domain (other parts from reference TRBV5-6 and TRBJ1-1): DAGVTQSPTHLIKTRGQQVTLRCSPKSGHDTVSWYQQALGQGPQFIFQYYEEEERQRGNFPDRFSGHQFPNYSSELNVNALLLGDSALYLCASAHGINTEAFFGQGTRLTVV.

This clone was detected only once. The chain recombines TRBV19 with TRBJ2-6; D not resolved. The V gene's germline CDR1 is LNHDA and CDR2 SQIVND (reference sequence). This CDR3 has 14 residues. Trimming took 2 bases from V and 0 from J, leaving 2 bases between them. CDR3: CASSITSGANVLTF. The CDR3 DNA reads TGTGCCAGTAGTATAACCTCTGGGGCCAACGTCCTGACTTTC.

J is TRBJ2-5 and V is TRBV5-1, with 10 bases identical to TRBD2. Germline-derived CDR1 and CDR2 are SGHRS and YFSETQ. V lost 4 bases to trimming and J lost 5 bases; unmatched junction nucleotides: 8. This CDR3 spans 15 amino acids. CDR3 sequence reads: CASSPLAGARETQYF. The DNA of the CDR3 is TGCGCCAGCAGCCCTCTAGCGGGAGCTAGGGAGACCCAGTACTTC.

The genes are TRBV28 and TRBJ2-6; D is unresolved. V gave up 5 bases and J gave up 0 bases, with 14 bases separating them. Germline V gene data show CDR1 as MDHEN and CDR2 as SYDVKM. This CDR3 spans 17 amino acids. DNA of the CDR3: TGTGCCAGCAGTCTAGGGAATCCGTACTCTGGGGCCAACGTCCTGACTTTC. It specifies CASSLGNPYSGANVLTF.

The chain employs TRBV6-1 and TRBJ2-7; TRBD1 matches at 7 bases. V was pared by 7 bases and J by 2 bases, with 11 bases of the junction left unmatched. CDR3 length equals 15 residues. Germline V lookup: CDR1 MNHNS, CDR2 SASEGT. CDR3 loop: CASTTGAGRTYEQYF. The CDR3 region has the DNA TGTGCCAGCACCACAGGGGCAGGTCGGACCTACGAGCAGTACTTC.

The sample holds one count of this clone. The chain couples TRBV5-8 to TRBJ2-1; 9 nucleotides agree with TRBD2. Germline V gene data show CDR1 as SGHTS and CDR2 as YDEGEE. After removal of 3 bases from V and 6 bases from J, the junction contained 7 bases not matched to a gene. The CDR3 is made up of 15 amino acids. The CDR3 DNA is TGTGCCAGCAGCTCCCGAGGAGCGGGAGGCAATGAGCAGTTCTTC. Translated, it gives CASSSRGAGGNEQFF.

V and J are TRBV18 and TRBJ2-1, with 11 bases fitting TRBD2. Germline V gene sequence: CDR1 KGHSH, CDR2 LQKENI. This CDR3 spans 13 amino acids. The CDR3 reads CATTSGSYNEQFF. CDR3 coding DNA: TGTGCGACAACTAGCGGGAGTTACAATGAGCAGTTCTTC.

The V and J genes are TRBV19 and TRBJ2-7; 11 positions match TRBD2. The CDR3 sequence is 16 residues long. Losses at the gene ends were 5 bases for V and 2 bases for J; bases not matched to a gene: 8. Germline CDR1 reads LNHDA; CDR2 reads SQIVND (reference sequence). CDR3 sequence reads: CASSQTGTSGTYEQYF. The CDR3 DNA follows: TGTGCCAGTAGTCAAACCGGGACTAGCGGAACCTACGAGCAGTACTTC.

The chain is built from TRBV27 and TRBJ2-2; D gene ambiguous. The CDR3 extends over 14 amino acids. Germline CDR1 and CDR2: MNHEY and SMNVEV (reference sequence). Trimming shortened V by 0 bases and J by 5 bases, and 7 bases separated the two germline ends. CDR3 amino acids: CASSLSAITGELFF. The CDR3 DNA is TGTGCCAGCAGTTTATCGGCCATTACCGGGGAGCTGTTTTTT.

In its sample, this clone was seen once. The rearrangement links TRBV10-3 to TRBJ2-1, with TRBD1 matching 11 bases. Germline V gene data show CDR1 as ENHRY and CDR2 as SYGVKD. The CDR3 runs to 15 residues. V gave up 0 bases and J gave up 8 bases; unmatched junction bases: 3. DNA of the CDR3: TGTGCCATCAGTGAGTCGAGGACAGGGGGCGATGAGCAGTTCTTC. This codes for CAISESRTGGDEQFF.

The chain has TRBV5-1 and TRBJ1-1; 12 bases agree with TRBD1. V shed 0 bases and J 2 bases; nucleotides not matched to a gene: 2. The germline V gene has CDR1 SGHRS and CDR2 YFSETQ. CDR3 length: 16 amino acids. The CDR3 sequence is CASSLGDRGLNTEAFF. The CDR3 DNA reads TGCGCCAGCAGCTTGGGGGACAGGGGGCTAAACACTGAAGCTTTCTTT. The full variable domain, its missing parts supplied by reference TRBV5-1 and TRBJ1-1, is KAGVTQTPRYLIKTRGQQVTLSCSPISGHRSVSWYQQTPGQGLQFLFEYFSETQRNKGNFPGRFSGRQFSNSRSEMNVSTLELGDSALYLCASSLGDRGLNTEAFFGQGTRLTVV.

This chain uses TRBV11-2 with TRBJ1-4, with D maybe TRBD1 (5 bases). V lost 5 bases to trimming and J lost 0 bases, with 13 bases between them. Germline V CDR1 and CDR2: SGHAT, FQNNGV. The CDR3 is made up of 16 amino acids. This CDR3 is CASSPGQGPTNEKLFF. The CDR3 nucleotides read TGTGCCAGCAGCCCAGGGCAGGGCCCAACTAATGAAAAACTGTTTTTT. Variable domain in full (rest from reference TRBV11-2 and TRBJ1-4): EAGVAQSPRYKIIEKRQSVAFWCNPISGHATLYWYQQILGQGPKLLIQFQNNGVVDDSQLPKDRFSAERLKGVDSTLKIQPAKLEDSAVYLCASSPGQGPTNEKLFFGSGTQLSVL.

This sequence joins TRBV15 and TRBJ1-4; perhaps TRBD1 as D (5 bases). Germline values: CDR1 LNHNV, CDR2 YYDKDF (reference sequence). The CDR3 covers 15 residues. V lost 0 bases and J 7 bases, leaving 12 bases between the germline ends. The CDR3 reads CATSRDGGPSEKLFF. DNA of the CDR3: TGTGCCACCAGCAGAGATGGGGGACCAAGTGAAAAACTGTTTTTT.

V gene TRBV7-2 combines with J gene TRBJ2-7; 10 bases align to TRBD2. Germline CDR1 SGHTA, CDR2 FQGNSA. J lost 1 base, V lost 2 bases, and 8 bases had no gene match. CDR3 length: 17 residues. This chain's CDR3 is CASSLSQGTSVSYEQYF. The CDR3 region has the DNA TGTGCCAGCAGCTTATCGCAGGGGACTAGCGTATCCTACGAGCAGTACTTC. Full variable domain (rest looked up from reference TRBV7-2 and TRBJ2-7): GAGVSQSPSNKVTEKGKDVELRCDPISGHTALYWYRQSLGQGLEFLIYFQGNSAPDKSGLPSDRFSAERTGGSVSTLTIQRTQQEDSAVYLCASSLSQGTSVSYEQYFGPGTRLTVT.